The next 8 T cell receptor beta chains were all read from a single sample in a study of molecular identifiers for immune sequencing clone quantification. TCRdb reprocessed the PCR reads with MiXCR, giving one entry per CDR3 protein. The sample consists of 40,000 to 65,000 distinct CDR3 sequences, roughly a third of them appearing once. Sequenced input: naive CD8+ T cells from blood, with Jurkat cell RNA spiked in. Subset reported: FACS-sorted CD8+CD4-CCR7+CD45RA+ naive T cells. The receptors derive from a human donor in good health. Some libraries in this study had Jurkat cell RNA spiked in.

In the case of this clonotype: The conserved phenylalanine or tryptophan normally closing the CDR3 is absent here, so this likely arose from a read error. The V and J genes are TRBV28 and TRBJ1-5; 7 positions match TRBD1. Germline-derived CDR1 and CDR2 are MDHEN and SYDVKM. V was pared by 6 bases and J by 5 bases, with 13 bases of the junction left unmatched. The CDR3 runs 16 residues. CDR3 in amino acids: CASSPLLSGQDQPQHI. The CDR3 DNA reads as TGTGCCAGCAGCCCACTCCTGTCAGGACAGGATCAGCCCCAGCATATT.

With respect to this clonotype: A single base separates this from a much larger clone, so it may be a read error. V is TRBV20-1 and J is TRBJ2-3; D is perhaps TRBD2 (5 bases). Germline-derived CDR1 and CDR2 are DFQATT and SNEGSKA (reference sequence). The CDR3 covers 12 residues. CDR3 sequence: CSARAAEDTRYF. DNA for the CDR3: TGCAGTGCTAGGGCCGCGGAGGATACGCGGTATTTT.

On this clonotype: This sequence may be a read error, since a much larger clone differs from it by one base. The rearrangement joins TRBV27 to TRBJ2-2; possibly TRBD1 or TRBD2 for D (6 bases each). V lost 8 bases and J 5 bases, leaving 18 bases between the germline ends. The germline gives CDR1 MNHEY, CDR2 SMNVEV (reference sequence). The CDR3 consists of 15 residues. The CDR3 reads CASRRRGRGTGELFF. CDR3 sequence (DNA): TGTGCCAGCCGCCGCCGGGGGCGAGGAACCGGGGAGCTGTTTTTT.

Note on this clonotype: This may be a read error, as it is one base from a much larger clone. The gene calls are TRBV18 and TRBJ2-7; D is perhaps TRBD1 or TRBD2 (5 bases each). V was cut by 1 base and J by 9 bases, with 10 bases left in between. Germline CDR1 KGHSH, CDR2 LQKENI. This CDR3 has 12 amino acids. CDR3 coding DNA: TGTGCCAGCTCACCACGAGGGGACGGGCAGTACTTC. It encodes CASSPRGDGQYF.

This clonotype has only one observation. The chain links TRBV3-1 to TRBJ2-7; no clear D. Germline assignment: CDR1 LGHDT and CDR2 YNNKEL (reference sequence). The CDR3 has 14 amino acids. V gave up 5 bases and J gave up 5 bases, with 16 bases separating them. CDR3: CASSNALAFHEQYF. The DNA for the CDR3 is TGTGCCAGCAGCAACGCCTTGGCTTTTCACGAGCAGTACTTC.

This sequence joins TRBV6-1 and TRBJ2-7; D is ambiguous. The CDR3 is 16 amino acids. Germline V gene lookup returns CDR1 MNHNS and CDR2 SASEGT. Trimming took 1 base from V and 0 from J, leaving 13 bases between them. The CDR3 loop is CASSEDGTGYSYEQYF. The CDR3 region has the DNA TGTGCCAGCAGTGAAGATGGAACGGGTTACTCCTACGAGCAGTACTTC.

As for this clonotype: Being one base from a much bigger clone, this may be a read error. The chain couples TRBV9 to TRBJ1-4; D is undetermined. This CDR3 is 14 amino acids long. The germline CDR1 and CDR2 sequences are SGDLS and YYNGEE. Trimming took off 0 bases at V and 4 bases at J, with 7 bases between the two ends. The CDR3 sequence: CASSVGRYNEKLFF. The DNA of the CDR3 is TGTGCCAGCAGCGTAGGAAGGTATAATGAAAAACTGTTTTTT.

Worth noting for this clonotype: This may be a read error, as it is one base from a much larger clone. This sequence joins TRBV12-3 or TRBV12-4 and TRBJ2-5; D unclear. The CDR3 sequence is 14 residues long. CDR3: CASSLAERQETRYF. DNA for the CDR3: TGTGCCAGCAGTTTAGCGGAACGCCAAGAGACCCGGTACTTC.